These 21 T cell receptor beta chains originate from one sample sequenced in a study of control samples from healthy donors and cancer patients (dated by TCRdb to about 2020). Libraries came from the immunoSEQ multiplex PCR assay. TCRdb's version of the immuneACCESS table is confined to in-frame rearrangements and falls short of the full clone set. An unresolved V gene accounts for under half of the shortfall where checked; the remainder is of unknown origin. This sample has about 28,000 clones in its table, and around 80% of those were observed once. 20% to 25% of the sample is taken by the ten largest. Sequenced: PBMCs. These receptors all come from a man aged 55-75 years with head and neck cancer.

The chain couples TRBV6-5 to TRBJ1-4; D possibly corresponds to TRBD1 (5 bases). V was shortened by 5 bases and J by 8 bases, with 15 bases between the two germline ends. The CDR3 spans 14 residues. The germline CDR1 and CDR2 sequences are MNHEY and SVGAGI. CDR3 in amino acids: CASSKQVGGEKLFF. The CDR3 nucleotides are TGTGCCAGCAGTAAACAGGTGGGGGGAGAAAAACTGTTTTTT.

The chain recombines TRBV7-6 with TRBJ2-3, with 13 nucleotides matching TRBD2. This CDR3 spans 15 amino acids. Germline V lookup: CDR1 SGHVS, CDR2 FNYEAQ. With V trimmed by 4 bases and J by 3 bases, 1 base remained unmatched. Here the CDR3 DNA reads TGTGCCAGCAGCTGGACTAGCGGGAGAACAGATACGCAGTATTTT. It encodes CASSWTSGRTDTQYF.

This rearrangement joins TRBV19 to TRBJ1-5, with 8 bases fitting TRBD1. The ends lost 8 bases at V and 4 bases at J; junction bases unmatched: 7. The CDR3 consists of 14 residues. CDR1 and CDR2 from the germline V gene are LNHDA and SQIVND (reference sequence). CDR3 loop: CASSVTGENQPQHF. CDR3 DNA: TGTGCCAGTTCTGTGACAGGGGAGAATCAGCCCCAGCATTTT.

V and J are TRBV28 and TRBJ2-2; D possibly corresponds to TRBD2 (7 bases). Germline CDR1 and CDR2: MDHEN and SYDVKM. V lost 10 bases and J 5 bases, leaving 20 bases between the germline ends. The CDR3 has 15 amino acids. The CDR3 loop reads CATGRGGPSTGELFF. For the CDR3, the DNA is TGTGCCACCGGTAGGGGGGGACCTTCGACCGGGGAGCTGTTTTTT. Full variable domain (remainder filled in from reference TRBV28 and TRBJ2-2): DVKVTQSSRYLVKRTGEKVFLECVQDMDHENMFWYRQDPGLGLRLIYFSYDVKMKEKGDIPEGYSVSREKKERFSLILESASTNQTSMYLCATGRGGPSTGELFFGEGSRLTVL.

This sequence joins TRBV7-3 and TRBJ2-1; no clear D gene. Germline V gene lookup returns CDR1 SGHTA and CDR2 FQGTGA. Trimming took 5 bases from V and 7 from J, leaving 12 bases between them. CDR3 length: 13 amino acids. CDR3 protein: CASSPGVHNEQFF. DNA of the CDR3: TGTGCCAGCAGCCCTGGAGTACATAATGAGCAGTTCTTC. The variable domain in full, completed from reference TRBV7-3 and TRBJ2-1, reads GAGVSQTPSNKVTEKGKYVELRCDPISGHTALYWYRQSLGQGPEFLIYFQGTGAADDSGLPNDRFFAVRPEGSVSTLKIQRTERGDSAVYLCASSPGVHNEQFFGPGTRLTVL.

The gene calls are TRBV28 and TRBJ2-3, with 7 positions matching TRBD1. Germline values: CDR1 MDHEN, CDR2 SYDVKM. Trimming cost V 8 bases and J 2 bases; bases outside gene matches: 7. The CDR3 has 14 residues. The CDR3 spells CASGLGTVTDTQYF. DNA of the CDR3: TGTGCCAGCGGCTTAGGGACAGTCACAGATACGCAGTATTTT.

This clone was recorded a few times. J is TRBJ1-5 and V is TRBV5-1, with 8 bases identical to TRBD1. V shed 0 bases, J shed 4 bases, and the junction held 3 bases outside the gene matches. Germline V gene lookup returns CDR1 SGHRS and CDR2 YFSETQ. This CDR3 comprises 15 residues. In nucleotides, the CDR3 is TGCGCCAGCAGCTTGGGTCAGGGGGCGAATCAGCCCCAGCATTTT. Translated: CASSLGQGANQPQHF.

V gene TRBV7-2 combines with J gene TRBJ1-5; no definite D call. CDR3 length: 15 amino acids. Germline values: CDR1 SGHTA, CDR2 FQGNSA. Trimming stripped 1 base from V and 3 bases from J, with 10 bases between. The CDR3 nucleotides are TGTGCCAGCAGCTTAGGGGCAGCAAACAATCAGCCCCAGCATTTT. It encodes CASSLGAANNQPQHF. The full variable domain, in which reference TRBV7-2 and TRBJ1-5 provide the parts outside the CDR3, is GAGVSQSPSNKVTEKGKDVELRCDPISGHTALYWYRQSLGQGLEFLIYFQGNSAPDKSGLPSDRFSAERTGGSVSTLTIQRTQQEDSAVYLCASSLGAANNQPQHFGDGTRLSIL.

The chain employs TRBV24-1 and TRBJ2-5, with D possibly being TRBD2 (7 bases). The CDR3 runs 13 residues. Germline V gene data show CDR1 as KGHDR and CDR2 as SFDVKD. The germline V and J ends were trimmed by 5 bases and 5 bases, with 11 bases remaining between them. CDR3 loop: CATSAGGRETQYF. The CDR3 DNA follows: TGTGCCACCAGTGCCGGGGGGCGGGAGACCCAGTACTTC.

V usage is TRBV5-4 and J usage is TRBJ2-7, with 7 positions matching TRBD2. The CDR3 contains 15 residues. CDR1 is SGHNT, CDR2 YYREEE, per germline (reference sequence). After removal of 0 bases from V and 2 bases from J, the junction contained 5 bases not matched to a gene. DNA of the CDR3: TGTGCCAGCAGCTTGGCCGGGACTAACCCCTACGAGCAGTACTTC. The encoded protein is CASSLAGTNPYEQYF.

This clone was detected only once. The V and J genes are TRBV4-3 and TRBJ2-1; tentatively, D is TRBD2 (6 bases). Germline CDR1 and CDR2: LGHNA and YSLEER. The V gene lost 1 base and the J gene lost 0 bases, with 13 bases spanning the gap. This CDR3 comprises 17 residues. The CDR3, as DNA: TGCGCCAGCAGCCAAGGCTCTCTAGCGAGCTCCTACAATGAGCAGTTCTTC. As protein: CASSQGSLASSYNEQFF.

The rearrangement joins TRBV2 to TRBJ2-2, with D uncertain. Trimming shortened V by 4 bases and J by 6 bases, and 6 bases separated the two germline ends. CDR3 size: 12 residues. In germline, CDR1 is SNHLY, CDR2 FYNNEI. In DNA, the CDR3 is TGTGCCAGCAGTGTCATCGCCGGGGAGCTGTTTTTT. Translated: CASSVIAGELFF.

The chain carries TRBV5-5 and TRBJ1-1; D is undetermined. Germline-derived CDR1 and CDR2 are SGHKS and YYEKEE (reference sequence). V lost 1 base and J lost 0, with 7 bases in between. This CDR3 has 14 amino acids. The CDR3 loop is CASSLLDLNTEAFF. CDR3 nucleotide sequence: TGTGCCAGCAGCTTGCTAGACCTGAACACTGAAGCTTTCTTT.

The chain employs TRBV28 and TRBJ2-3, with 9 bases identical to TRBD2. The germline V gene encodes CDR1 MDHEN and CDR2 SYDVKM. The CDR3 spans 16 residues. The V segment lost 0 bases and the J segment 2 bases; nucleotides outside the gene matches: 3. CDR3 DNA: TGTGCCAGCAGTTTATGGACTAGCGGCACCACAGATACGCAGTATTTT. Protein product: CASSLWTSGTTDTQYF. The full variable domain, its missing parts supplied by reference TRBV28 and TRBJ2-3, is DVKVTQSSRYLVKRTGEKVFLECVQDMDHENMFWYRQDPGLGLRLIYFSYDVKMKEKGDIPEGYSVSREKKERFSLILESASTNQTSMYLCASSLWTSGTTDTQYFGPGTRLTVL.

The chain couples TRBV4-2 to TRBJ2-6; D is undetermined. Trimming left V 1 base short and J 0 bases short, with 4 bases between. Per the germline V gene, CDR1 is LGHNA and CDR2 is YNFKEQ. The CDR3 covers 15 residues. In DNA form, the CDR3 reads TGTGCCAGCAGCCAAGTGGACTCTGGGGCCAACGTCCTGACTTTC. It yields the protein CASSQVDSGANVLTF.

The chain links TRBV27 to TRBJ2-7; D not resolved. Per germline, CDR1 MNHEY and CDR2 SMNVEV (reference sequence). This CDR3 has 13 residues. Trimming took 3 bases from V and 5 from J, leaving 11 bases between them. Written as DNA, the CDR3 is TGTGCCAGCAGTTTCCTCTCTACGGACGAGCAGTACTTC. Protein: CASSFLSTDEQYF.

This chain joins TRBV24-1 and TRBJ2-7; D gene uncertain. The CDR3 runs 11 residues. The germline V gene has CDR1 KGHDR and CDR2 SFDVKD. The V end lost 4 bases, the J end lost 5 bases, and 5 bases lay between the germline ends. The DNA of the CDR3 is TGTGCCACCAGTGAGTTCGACGAGCAGTACTTC. This encodes CATSEFDEQYF.

CDR3 DNA sequence: TGTGCCAGCAGCCAAGCCGGGGGACTAGCGGGAGCCGGGGAGCTGTTTTTT. Translated, it gives CASSQAGGLAGAGELFF. The rearrangement uses TRBV3-1 (or the pseudogene TRBV3-2) and TRBJ2-2; TRBD2 matches 14 bases. This CDR3 is built from 17 residues. V lost 1 base, J lost 6 bases, and 4 bases stayed unmatched. Germline assignment: CDR1 LGHDT and CDR2 YNNKEL (reference sequence).

In its sample, this clone was seen a few times. The V call is TRBV18, the J call TRBJ2-1, with 12 bases matching TRBD2. This CDR3 has 17 residues. Germline V lookup: CDR1 KGHSH, CDR2 LQKENI. J gave up 0 bases and V 3 bases, and 3 bases lay outside the gene matches. The CDR3 nucleotides are TGTGCCAGCTCACCCCTAGCGGGGGGGAGCTCCTACAATGAGCAGTTCTTC. Translation gives CASSPLAGGSSYNEQFF.

V usage is TRBV6-5 and J usage is TRBJ1-5, with D tentatively TRBD1 (5 bases). The CDR3 is made up of 15 amino acids. The germline V and J ends were trimmed by 2 bases and 0 bases, with 8 bases remaining between them. The germline V gene encodes CDR1 MNHEY and CDR2 SVGAGI. The CDR3 region is CASSYGGFSNQPQHF. The DNA for the CDR3 is TGTGCCAGCAGTTACGGGGGTTTTAGCAATCAGCCCCAGCATTTT.

This sequence joins TRBV5-6 and TRBJ1-2, with D possibly being TRBD1 (5 bases). Trimming took off 4 bases at V and 6 bases at J, with 13 bases between the two ends. Germline V gene sequence: CDR1 SGHDT, CDR2 YYEEEE. The CDR3 runs to 13 residues. DNA of the CDR3: TGTGCCAGCAGCCCTCAGGGTGGTGATGGCTACACCTTC. It yields the protein CASSPQGGDGYTF. Full variable domain (rest looked up from reference TRBV5-6 and TRBJ1-2): DAGVTQSPTHLIKTRGQQVTLRCSPKSGHDTVSWYQQALGQGPQFIFQYYEEEERQRGNFPDRFSGHQFPNYSSELNVNALLLGDSALYLCASSPQGGDGYTFGSGTRLTVV.